This T cell receptor beta chain was captured in a study of T cell responses to AZD1222 COVID-19 vaccine. Sequenced by immunoSEQ multiplex PCR; TCRdb stores in-frame clones only, minus some. Here the sample spans around 120,000 clones, approximately 90% being singletons. Germline CDR1 and CDR2: GTSNPN and SVGIG (reference sequence). V was cut by 0 bases and J by 0 bases, with 9 bases left in between. This CDR3 is built from 15 residues. The chain couples TRBV30 to TRBJ1-5, with D uncertain. The input for sequencing was peripheral blood, taken 28 days after the second AZD1222 dose. The receptor's source is an adult who received the AZD1222 COVID-19 vaccine. CDR3 in DNA: TGTGCCTGGAGTGTAAGAAGAAATAGCAATCAGCCCCAGCATTTT. Encoded protein: CAWSVRRNSNQPQHF.